The clone carrying this T cell receptor (beta chain) was recorded at least ten times. A universal primer site arose from template switching, and cDNA bore unique molecular identifiers. TCRdb used MiXCR to reprocess the 5' RACE reads, holding one entry per CDR3 protein. Seen here are 250,000 or so distinct CDR3 sequences, 6.5% to 9% observed once, and the top ten hold less than 6.5%. This sample was taken from a study of identical twins. V shed 0 bases and J shed 8 bases, with 16 bases lying between them. CDR3 length: 15 amino acids. Looked up from germline, CDR1 is LGHDT and CDR2 is YNNKEL (reference sequence). The same data also contributed to another study, on yellow fever vaccine responses in identical twins.

The source of this sequence is a woman in her late teens or twenties in good health. The chain recombines TRBV3-1 with TRBJ1-1, with D perhaps matching TRBD1 (5 bases). Specimen: CD8+ T cells sorted from blood. CDR3 residues: CASSQDRATMGEAFF. For the CDR3, the DNA is TGTGCCAGCAGCCAAGACAGGGCCACAATGGGGGAAGCTTTCTTT.